The text below deals with one T cell receptor (beta chain). CDR3 length: 13 residues. CDR1 is SGHNT and CDR2 is YYREEE in the germline V gene (reference sequence). The V and J ends lost 4 bases and 5 bases, in that order; junction bases with no gene match: 6. These data belong to a study of blood T cell repertoires in COVID-19. Overall study context: Acute and convalescent COVID-19 samples came from the United States, Italy and Spain. In each case, the material was cDNA or gDNA derived from T cells, B-cell-depleted T cells, or PBMCs.

Authors' analysis steps: Reference gene primer amplification gave estimated nucleated cell counts. Measured with immunoSEQ multiplex PCR; TCRdb has only the in-frame clones, and not every one. V and J calls and clone size are given by that table; D and trimming were obtained from the DNA. The sample has approximately 50,000 clones, 90% seen once. Input material: peripheral blood. The chain uses TRBV5-4 and TRBJ2-7; 7 bases align to TRBD1. This clonotype was sampled from a man between 65 and 85 years old with acute or convalescent COVID-19. The CDR3 reads CASSPRTGNEQYF. The CDR3 region has the DNA TGTGCCAGCAGCCCCCGGACAGGTAACGAGCAGTACTTC. The whole variable domain, remainder taken from reference TRBV5-4 and TRBJ2-7, is ETGVTQSPTHLIKTRGQQVTLRCSSQSGHNTVSWYQQALGQGPQFIFQYYREEENGRGNFPPRFSGLQFPNYSSELNVNALELDDSALYLCASSPRTGNEQYFGPGTRLTVT.